These 25 T cell receptor beta chains originate from one sample sequenced in a study of blood T cell repertoires in COVID-19. Only in-frame clones appear in the TCRdb table, and some are missing; sequencing was by immunoSEQ multiplex PCR. The sample carries 100,000 to 150,000 clones, around four fifths recorded once. What was sequenced was peripheral blood. These receptors originate from a man older than 75 with active or convalescent COVID-19.

The chain recombines TRBV6-4 with TRBJ1-1; D is unresolved. The CDR3 extends over 13 amino acids. V lost 2 bases and J lost 0, with 4 bases in between. Germline CDR1 is MRHNA and CDR2 is SNTAGT. The CDR3 nucleotides read TGTGCCAGCAGTGACCAGATGAACACTGAAGCTTTCTTT. It translates to CASSDQMNTEAFF.

This clone was found a few times. The chain is built from TRBV10-3 and TRBJ2-3; 8 bases line up with TRBD2. Germline CDR1 reads ENHRY; CDR2 reads SYGVKD. The V gene end was trimmed by 6 bases and the J gene end by 4 bases; junction bases not matched to a gene: 9. The CDR3 has 15 residues. The CDR3, as DNA: TGTGCCATCAGCGGCAGCGGGGGTAGCTCAGATACGCAGTATTTT. It translates to CAISGSGGSSDTQYF.

V gene TRBV5-1 combines with J gene TRBJ2-2, with D possibly matching TRBD2 (5 bases). CDR3 length: 17 residues. Trimming took off 0 bases at V and 0 bases at J, with 12 bases between the two ends. From germline, CDR1 is SGHRS and CDR2 YFSETQ. CDR3 amino acids: CASSLAKDSTNTGELFF. The DNA for the CDR3 is TGCGCCAGCAGCTTGGCCAAGGACTCGACGAACACCGGGGAGCTGTTTTTT.

This sequence joins TRBV7-2 and TRBJ2-7; TRBD1 matches 10 bases. The CDR3 has 11 residues. Per the germline V gene, CDR1 is SGHTA and CDR2 is FQGNSA. V trimming: 10 bases; J trimming: 6 bases; junction bases outside the gene matches: 3. CDR3 DNA: TGTGCCATTGGGGACAGGGGCGAGCAGTACTTC. Amino acid sequence: CAIGDRGEQYF.

The gene calls are TRBV6-5 and TRBJ1-6; D possibly corresponds to TRBD1 (5 bases). The V and J ends lost 4 bases and 3 bases respectively, with 7 bases between them. The germline V gene has CDR1 MNHEY and CDR2 SVGAGI. The CDR3 covers 14 residues. The CDR3 region has the DNA TGTGCCAGCAGTTTCCAGGGCTATAATTCACCCCTCCACTTT. This codes for CASSFQGYNSPLHF.

The rearrangement links TRBV28 to TRBJ1-1; D is uncertain. The V and J ends lost 5 bases and 7 bases respectively, with 14 bases between them. The CDR3 sequence is 13 residues long. Germline values: CDR1 MDHEN, CDR2 SYDVKM. Here the CDR3 reads CASSPRGQIEAFF. The CDR3 coding sequence is TGTGCCAGCAGTCCCCGAGGTCAGATTGAAGCTTTCTTT.

The J gene is TRBJ2-3, the V gene TRBV13; 7 bases line up with TRBD1. CDR1 PRHDT and CDR2 FYEKMQ come from the germline V gene (reference sequence). V shed 0 bases and J 4 bases; nucleotides not matched to a gene: 13. The CDR3 contains 18 residues. CDR3 DNA: TGTGCCAGCAGCTTAGGGGCAGGGGGTTACCTGACCCCAGATACGCAGTATTTT. This translates into CASSLGAGGYLTPDTQYF.

The rearrangement links TRBV3-1 (or the pseudogene TRBV3-2) to TRBJ1-1; D remains ambiguous. Germline CDR1 LGHDT, CDR2 YNNKEL (reference sequence). V lost 4 bases and J lost 4, with 10 bases in between. CDR3 length: 13 residues. CDR3 DNA sequence: TGTGCCAGCAGCCCATCGCGGGGCACTGAAGCTTTCTTT. This sequence encodes CASSPSRGTEAFF.

The chain couples TRBV6-2 or TRBV6-3 to TRBJ1-5; D is perhaps TRBD1 (6 bases). Germline CDR1 and CDR2: MNHEY and SVGEGT. This CDR3 contains 17 residues. V was trimmed by 2 bases and J by 0 bases, leaving 14 bases between them. CDR3 sequence: CASSYIGGRVSNQPQHF. In DNA, the CDR3 is TGTGCCAGCAGTTACATTGGGGGCCGAGTTAGCAATCAGCCCCAGCATTTT.

The rearrangement links TRBV7-9 to TRBJ2-1; no clear D. Trimming removed 5 bases at V and 2 bases at J, with 13 bases between. The CDR3 totals 15 residues. From germline, CDR1 is SEHNR and CDR2 FQNEAQ (reference sequence). CDR3: CASSRSILAYNEQFF. The CDR3, as DNA: TGTGCCAGCAGCCGGAGTATTCTCGCCTACAATGAGCAGTTCTTC.

V and J are TRBV6-5 and TRBJ2-7; D is unresolved. There are 13 residues in the CDR3. The V and J ends lost 7 bases and 5 bases respectively, with 15 bases between them. The germline V gene encodes CDR1 MNHEY and CDR2 SVGAGI. CDR3: CASTSPRSNEQYF. In nucleotides, the CDR3 is TGTGCCAGCACTTCTCCCAGGTCGAACGAGCAGTACTTC.

V is TRBV18 and J is TRBJ2-3; 10 nucleotides line up with TRBD2. The CDR3 loop spans 17 amino acids. Germline V lookup: CDR1 KGHSH, CDR2 LQKENI. V lost 1 base to trimming and J lost 4 bases; unmatched junction nucleotides: 8. The CDR3, as DNA: TGTGCCAGCTCACCACTCGCTAGCGGGGGAAACCCAGATACGCAGTATTTT. Translation gives CASSPLASGGNPDTQYF. The whole variable domain, remainder taken from reference TRBV18 and TRBJ2-3, is NAGVMQNPRHLVRRRGQEARLRCSPMKGHSHVYWYRQLPEEGLKFMVYLQKENIIDESGMPKERFSAEFPKEGPSILRIQQVVRGDSAAYFCASSPLASGGNPDTQYFGPGTRLTVL.

This clone was found once. The chain has TRBV5-1 and TRBJ2-1; 13 nucleotides line up with TRBD2. The CDR3 contains 18 residues. Germline CDR1 is SGHRS and CDR2 is YFSETQ. V lost 5 bases, J lost 0 bases, and 8 bases stayed unmatched. The chain's CDR3 is CASRGGLAGTSSYNEQFF. The CDR3, as DNA: TGCGCCAGCAGGGGGGGACTAGCGGGGACAAGCTCCTACAATGAGCAGTTCTTC.

The chain employs TRBV6-5 and TRBJ2-1; 11 bases match TRBD2. Germline assignment: CDR1 MNHEY and CDR2 SVGAGI. V dropped 6 bases and J dropped 2; count of bases not matched to a gene: 3. The CDR3 contains 15 residues. CDR3 DNA: TGTGCCAGCAGAGATAGCGGGGGGGCCTACAATGAGCAGTTCTTC. Protein sequence: CASRDSGGAYNEQFF.

The rearrangement links TRBV7-8 to TRBJ1-5, with D unclear. CDR1 is SGHVS, CDR2 FQNEAQ, per germline. The CDR3 has 15 residues. The V end lost 2 bases, the J end lost 1 base, and 9 bases lay between the germline ends. CDR3 sequence reads: CASSLTGESNQPQHF. The CDR3 DNA reads TGTGCCAGCAGCTTAACCGGGGAAAGCAATCAGCCCCAGCATTTT.

The chain employs TRBV29-1 and TRBJ2-1; either TRBD1 or TRBD2 may supply D (6 bases each). Trimming removed 8 bases from V and 7 bases from J, with 15 bases in between. The CDR3 sequence is 12 residues long. Per germline, CDR1 SQVTM and CDR2 ANQGSEA. DNA of the CDR3: TGCAGCACGGGGGCAGGGCAGAATGAGCAGTTCTTC. Its translation: CSTGAGQNEQFF.

The gene calls are TRBV5-6 and TRBJ1-1; D unclear. Trimming took 4 bases from V and 4 from J, leaving 11 bases between them. The CDR3 has 13 amino acids. Germline loops: CDR1 SGHDT, CDR2 YYEEEE. CDR3 bases: TGTGCCAGCAGCCTCCGGGTGGGCACTGAAGCTTTCTTT. Encoded protein: CASSLRVGTEAFF.

The chain employs TRBV12-5 and TRBJ1-4, with 12 bases fitting TRBD1. This CDR3 has 16 amino acids. Germline V gives CDR1 LGHNT, CDR2 FRNRAP. Losses at the gene ends were 6 bases for V and 10 bases for J; bases not matched to a gene: 12. In DNA, the CDR3 is TGTGCTAGTGGAAAGGGACAGGGGGCGCTTGATGGAAAACTGTTTTTT. Amino acids: CASGKGQGALDGKLFF.

The chain couples TRBV27 to TRBJ1-2; 7 bases map to TRBD1. The CDR3 spans 13 residues. J gave up 7 bases and V 4 bases, and 6 bases lay outside the gene matches. Germline-derived CDR1 and CDR2 are MNHEY and SMNVEV (reference sequence). The CDR3, as DNA: TGTGCCAGCAGTTCTCGGGACAGTCCTGGCTACACCTTC. Protein sequence: CASSSRDSPGYTF.

This clone has only a few counts. This rearrangement joins TRBV6-5 to TRBJ2-6; no definite D call. V was shortened by 5 bases and J by 0 bases, with 8 bases between the two germline ends. This CDR3 spans 15 amino acids. Per germline, CDR1 MNHEY and CDR2 SVGAGI. Here the CDR3 DNA reads TGTGCCAGCAGTCCATACAGCTCTGGGGCCAACGTCCTGACTTTC. Protein product: CASSPYSSGANVLTF.

The genes are TRBV9 and TRBJ2-7, with TRBD1 identical over 9 bases. CDR1 SGDLS and CDR2 YYNGEE come from the germline V gene. The V segment lost 4 bases and the J segment 2 bases; nucleotides outside the gene matches: 7. The CDR3 contains 15 residues. DNA for the CDR3: TGTGCCAGCAGCCTCCGGGACAGGGATCCCTACGAGCAGTACTTC. As protein: CASSLRDRDPYEQYF.

V usage is TRBV20-1 and J usage is TRBJ1-1, with TRBD1 matching 7 bases. This CDR3 is 13 amino acids long. Unmatched junction bases numbered 3, after V lost 3 bases and J lost 2 bases. Germline assignment: CDR1 DFQATT and CDR2 SNEGSKA (reference sequence). The CDR3 DNA reads as TGCAGTGCTAGTACAGGGGAAAACACTGAAGCTTTCTTT. Translation gives CSASTGENTEAFF.

This chain links TRBV2 with TRBJ1-1; 7 positions agree with TRBD1. With V trimmed by 3 bases and J by 8 bases, 3 bases remained unmatched. The CDR3 loop spans 12 amino acids. Germline CDR1 is SNHLY and CDR2 is FYNNEI. Here the CDR3 reads CASSDAGGEAFF. CDR3 coding DNA: TGTGCCAGCAGTGACGCAGGGGGGGAAGCTTTCTTT.

The chain recombines TRBV10-1 with TRBJ2-7, with D uncertain. Germline V gene sequence: CDR1 WNHNN, CDR2 SYGVQD (reference sequence). V lost 0 bases, J lost 0 bases, and 9 bases lay in between. The length of the CDR3 is 15 residues. CDR3 residues: CASSESRRSSYEQYF. Here the CDR3 DNA reads TGCGCCAGCAGTGAGTCCCGACGGAGCTCCTACGAGCAGTACTTC.

The V and J genes are TRBV7-9 and TRBJ2-3, with 11 nucleotides matching TRBD2. The V segment lost 5 bases and the J segment 6 bases; nucleotides outside the gene matches: 4. CDR3 length equals 14 residues. The V gene's germline CDR1 is SEHNR and CDR2 FQNEAQ (reference sequence). CDR3 nucleotides: TGTGCCAGCAGCCTGGGACTAGCGGCGGATACGCAGTATTTT. Translation: CASSLGLAADTQYF.